The clone carrying this TCR beta chain was counted only a few times. Its antigen remains unknown. V lost 2 bases and J lost 6, with 11 bases in between. The CDR3 spans 14 residues. Germline CDR1 is SGHTA and CDR2 is FQGNSA. In the authors' methods: From ImmunoSEQ came sequences covering only the junction and carrying no quality scores, so filtering differed. The protocol was immunoSEQ multiplex PCR, while the TCRdb copy is restricted to in-frame clones and leaves out a portion. V and J calls and clone size are as listed in that table; D and trimming were resolved from the DNA. The sample shows about 480,000 clones, roughly 85% of them seen only once. This sample is drawn from a study of shared clonotypes between healthy human individuals. Study-level information: A few men and a couple of women, aged 18 to 49, were donors. Study-level findings and limits: Genetic and exposure-history diversity was limited by the small donor number.

The gene calls are TRBV7-2 and TRBJ2-1, with D perhaps matching TRBD1 (6 bases). This sequence originates from a middle-aged woman in good health. Some clones in this sample may be carry-over from other donors' samples. Input material: PBMCs. The CDR3 DNA is TGTGCCAGCAGCTTAAAAGGACAGTCCAATGAGCAGTTCTTC. Translating gives CASSLKGQSNEQFF.